One T cell receptor (beta chain) is described in this entry. This entry comes from a study of blood T cell repertoires in COVID-19. Study in general: There were acute and convalescent COVID-19 samples, and they came from the United States, Italy and Spain.

As processed by the authors: Estimation of nucleated cell counts was performed using reference gene primer amplification. TCRdb's table, derived via immunoSEQ multiplex PCR, lists solely in-frame clones and lacks some. For V, J and clone size, that table is used; D and trimming come from the DNA. This sample has 200,000 to 250,000 clones, with 86% found just once. The sample comprised peripheral blood. This TCR was recovered from a man aged 25 to 40 who had recovered from COVID-19.

CDR3 DNA sequence: TGTGCCAGCACGATCCTAGGGGGGAACACTGAAGCTTTCTTT. It specifies CASTILGGNTEAFF. The chain uses TRBV11-2 and TRBJ1-1; TRBD1 might be the D (6 bases). The V gene lost 7 bases and the J gene lost 1 base, with 13 bases spanning the gap. This CDR3 contains 14 residues. The germline gives CDR1 SGHAT, CDR2 FQNNGV. Looking up the rest from reference TRBV11-2 and TRBJ1-1 gives the full variable domain: EAGVAQSPRYKIIEKRQSVAFWCNPISGHATLYWYQQILGQGPKLLIQFQNNGVVDDSQLPKDRFSAERLKGVDSTLKIQPAKLEDSAVYLCASTILGGNTEAFFGQGTRLTVV.